The clone carrying this T cell receptor (beta chain) was counted ten times or more. The same CDR3 is also encoded by other DNA sequences in this sample. All patients reached thyroid surgery having received no treatment beforehand. This sample is drawn from a study of metastatic and nonmetastatic thyroid tumors. The authors' processing: What underpinned the distant-metastasis classifier for papillary thyroid cancer was the set of CDR3 differences across clinicopathological groups. TCRdb recomputed clones from the PCR reads via MiXCR. TCRdb, not the original authors, processed these V and J calls. The table lists about 24,000 clones, around 20% of them singletons, with over 6.5% in the top ten. Germline loops: CDR1 SNHLY, CDR2 FYNNEI. The length of the CDR3 is 13 residues. Trimming cost V 1 base and J 6 bases, with 9 bases left between them.

The source material was blood. This sequence joins TRBV2 and TRBJ2-5, with D perhaps matching TRBD1 (6 bases). This TCR was recovered from a female donor with papillary thyroid cancer or a benign thyroid nodule (not recorded which). Some clones in this sample may be carry-over from other donors' samples. The CDR3: CASSEDRAQTQYF. DNA of the CDR3: TGTGCCAGCAGTGAAGACAGGGCCCAGACCCAGTACTTC.